Described below is a single T cell receptor (beta chain) sequence and its context. As yet, its antigen is unknown. PCR involved 60 Vbeta and 13 Jbeta primers. Profiling relied on immunoSEQ multiplex PCR, and the TCRdb table lists in-frame clones only, not all of them. Of around 220,000 clones in the sample, about 80% are singletons; the top ten hold about 16%. This specimen belongs to a study of cytomegalovirus exposure and HLA in healthy donors. Study-wide context: From donors who were HLA-typed, an early data release held approximately 91 million unique TCRs. Broader study findings: Most TCR sequences proved rare, with some public TCRs found in many donors. In vitro data verified a few CMV-associated chains as specific for CMV antigens.

The sample comprised PBMCs. The source is a middle-aged man in good health and CMV-seronegative.

Here the CDR3 reads CASSPAGQVRQPQHF. CDR3 sequence (DNA): TGTGCCAGCAGCCCCGCCGGACAGGTACGGCAGCCCCAGCATTTT. The chain is built from TRBV5-5 and TRBJ1-5, with 7 bases lining up with TRBD1. CDR1 and CDR2 (germline): SGHKS, YYEKEE (reference sequence). Trimming cost V 4 bases and J 7 bases; bases outside gene matches: 11. CDR3 length: 15 residues.